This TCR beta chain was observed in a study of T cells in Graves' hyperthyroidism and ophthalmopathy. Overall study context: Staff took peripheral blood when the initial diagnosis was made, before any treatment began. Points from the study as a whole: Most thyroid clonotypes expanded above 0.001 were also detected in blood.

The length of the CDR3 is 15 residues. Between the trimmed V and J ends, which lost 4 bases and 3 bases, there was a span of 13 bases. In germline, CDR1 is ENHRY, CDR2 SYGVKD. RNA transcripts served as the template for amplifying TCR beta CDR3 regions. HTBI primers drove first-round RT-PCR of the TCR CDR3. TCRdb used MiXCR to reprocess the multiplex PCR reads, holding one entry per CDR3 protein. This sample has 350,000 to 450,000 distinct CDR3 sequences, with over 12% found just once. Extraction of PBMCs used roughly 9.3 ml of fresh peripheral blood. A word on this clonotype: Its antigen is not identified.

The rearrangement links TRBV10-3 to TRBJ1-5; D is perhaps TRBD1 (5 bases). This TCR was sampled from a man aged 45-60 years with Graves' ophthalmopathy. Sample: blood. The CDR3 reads CAISATGRVNQPQHF. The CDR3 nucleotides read TGTGCCATCAGTGCCACGGGCAGGGTCAATCAGCCCCAGCATTTT.